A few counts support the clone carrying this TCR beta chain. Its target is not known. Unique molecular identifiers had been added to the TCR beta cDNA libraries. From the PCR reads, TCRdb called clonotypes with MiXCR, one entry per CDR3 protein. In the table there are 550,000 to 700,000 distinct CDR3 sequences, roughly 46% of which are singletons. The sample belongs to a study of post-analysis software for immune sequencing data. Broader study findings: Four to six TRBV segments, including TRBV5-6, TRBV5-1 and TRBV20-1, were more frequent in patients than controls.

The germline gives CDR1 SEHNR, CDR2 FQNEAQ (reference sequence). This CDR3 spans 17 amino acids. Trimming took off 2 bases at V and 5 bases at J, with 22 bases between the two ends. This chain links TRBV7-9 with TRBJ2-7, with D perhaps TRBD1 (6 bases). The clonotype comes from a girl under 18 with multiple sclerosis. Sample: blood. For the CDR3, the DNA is TGTGCCAGCAGCTTACCCCCTTTGGGCAGGGGTATCGACGAGCAGTACTTC. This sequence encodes CASSLPPLGRGIDEQYF. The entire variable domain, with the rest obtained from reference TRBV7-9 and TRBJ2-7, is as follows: DTGVSQNPRHKITKRGQNVTFRCDPISEHNRLYWYRQTLGQGPEFLTYFQNEAQLEKSRLLSDRFSAERPKGSFSTLEIQRTEQGDSAMYLCASSLPPLGRGIDEQYFGPGTRLTVT.